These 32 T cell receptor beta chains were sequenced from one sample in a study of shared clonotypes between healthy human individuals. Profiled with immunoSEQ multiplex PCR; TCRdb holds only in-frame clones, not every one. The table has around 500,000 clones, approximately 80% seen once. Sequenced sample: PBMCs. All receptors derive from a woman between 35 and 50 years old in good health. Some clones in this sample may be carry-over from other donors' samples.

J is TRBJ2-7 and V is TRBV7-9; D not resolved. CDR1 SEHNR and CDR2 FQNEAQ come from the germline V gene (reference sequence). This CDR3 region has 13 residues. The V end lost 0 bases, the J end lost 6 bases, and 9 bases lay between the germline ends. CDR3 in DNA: TGTGCCAGCAGCTTAGCAGCCAGTGGCGAGCAGTACTTC. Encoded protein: CASSLAASGEQYF.

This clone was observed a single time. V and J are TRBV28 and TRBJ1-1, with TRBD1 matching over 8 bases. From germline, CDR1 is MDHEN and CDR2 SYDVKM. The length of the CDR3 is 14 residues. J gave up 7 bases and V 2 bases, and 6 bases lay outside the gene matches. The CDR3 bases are TGTGCCAGCAGTTTAAGGCAGGGGGCGGGTGAAGCTTTCTTT. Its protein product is CASSLRQGAGEAFF.

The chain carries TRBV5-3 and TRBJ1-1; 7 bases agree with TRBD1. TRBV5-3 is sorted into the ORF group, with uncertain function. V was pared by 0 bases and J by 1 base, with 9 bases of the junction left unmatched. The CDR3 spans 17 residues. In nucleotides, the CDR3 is TGTGCCAGAAGCTTGGCCTTCGGACAGGCCCCGAACACTGAAGCTTTCTTT. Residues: CARSLAFGQAPNTEAFF.

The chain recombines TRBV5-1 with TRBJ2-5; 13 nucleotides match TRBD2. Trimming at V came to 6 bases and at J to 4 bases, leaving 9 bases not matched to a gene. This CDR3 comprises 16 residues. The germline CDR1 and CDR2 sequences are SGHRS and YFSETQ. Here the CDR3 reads CASTRGLAGAAETQYF. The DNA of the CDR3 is TGCGCCAGCACAAGAGGACTAGCGGGAGCAGCAGAGACCCAGTACTTC.

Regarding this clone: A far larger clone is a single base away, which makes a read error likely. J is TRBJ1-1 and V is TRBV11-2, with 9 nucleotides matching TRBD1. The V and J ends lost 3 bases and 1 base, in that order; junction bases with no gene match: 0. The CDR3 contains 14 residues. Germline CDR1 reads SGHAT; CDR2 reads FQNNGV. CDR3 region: CASSLTGGNTEAFF. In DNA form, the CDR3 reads TGTGCCAGCAGCTTGACAGGGGGGAACACTGAAGCTTTCTTT.

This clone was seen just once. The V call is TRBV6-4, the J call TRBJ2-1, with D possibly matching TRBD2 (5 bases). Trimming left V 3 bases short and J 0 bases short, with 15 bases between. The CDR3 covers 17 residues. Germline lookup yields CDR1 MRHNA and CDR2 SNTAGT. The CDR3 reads CASSDCVPGDSYNEQFF. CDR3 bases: TGTGCCAGCAGTGATTGTGTTCCCGGGGACTCCTACAATGAGCAGTTCTTC.

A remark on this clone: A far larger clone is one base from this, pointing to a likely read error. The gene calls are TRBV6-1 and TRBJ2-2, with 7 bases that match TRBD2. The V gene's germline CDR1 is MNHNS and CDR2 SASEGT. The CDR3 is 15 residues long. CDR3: CASNAGVENTGEQFF. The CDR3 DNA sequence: TGTGCCAGCAACGCGGGGGTGGAGAACACCGGGGAGCAGTTTTTT.

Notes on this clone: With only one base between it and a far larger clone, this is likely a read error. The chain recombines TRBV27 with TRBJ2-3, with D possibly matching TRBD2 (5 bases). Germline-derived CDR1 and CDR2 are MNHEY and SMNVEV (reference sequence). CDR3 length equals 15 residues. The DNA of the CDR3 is TGTGCCAGCGGTTTAGGAGGACCAAGCACAGATACGCAGTATTTT. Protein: CASGLGGPSTDTQYF.

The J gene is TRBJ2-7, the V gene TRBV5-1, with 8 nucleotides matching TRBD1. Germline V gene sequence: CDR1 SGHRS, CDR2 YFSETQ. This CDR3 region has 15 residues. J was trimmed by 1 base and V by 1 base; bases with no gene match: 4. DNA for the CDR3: TGCGCCAGCAGCTTGAGGACAGGGTTGTCCTACGAGCAGTACTTC. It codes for CASSLRTGLSYEQYF.

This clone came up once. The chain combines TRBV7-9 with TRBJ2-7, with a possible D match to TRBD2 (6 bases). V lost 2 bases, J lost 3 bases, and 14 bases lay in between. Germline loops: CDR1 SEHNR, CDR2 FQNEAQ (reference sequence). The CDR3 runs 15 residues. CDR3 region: CASSLSQGGSYEQYF. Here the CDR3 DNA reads TGTGCCAGCAGCTTAAGTCAGGGAGGAAGCTACGAGCAGTACTTC.

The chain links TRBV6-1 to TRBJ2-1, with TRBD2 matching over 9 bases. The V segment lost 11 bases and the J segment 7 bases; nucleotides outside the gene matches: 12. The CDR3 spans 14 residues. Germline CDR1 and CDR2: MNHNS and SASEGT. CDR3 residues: CAVAWASGINEQFF. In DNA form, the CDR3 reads TGTGCCGTTGCGTGGGCTAGCGGGATAAATGAGCAGTTCTTC.

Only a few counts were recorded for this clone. The CDR3 nucleotides are TGCAGTGGACCCCTAAGGTTGGAGCAGTTCTTC. Translating it yields CSGPLRLEQFF. The chain employs TRBV20-1 and TRBJ2-1, with unresolved D. V dropped 7 bases and J dropped 10 bases, with 14 bases sitting between them. This CDR3 contains 11 residues. Germline CDR1 and CDR2: DFQATT and SNEGSKA (reference sequence).

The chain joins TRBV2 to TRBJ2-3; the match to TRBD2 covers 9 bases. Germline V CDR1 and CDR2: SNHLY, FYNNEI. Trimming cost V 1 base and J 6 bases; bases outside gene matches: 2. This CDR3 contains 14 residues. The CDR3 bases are TGTGCCAGCAGTGAAGGGACTAGCGCGGATACGCAGTATTTT. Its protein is CASSEGTSADTQYF.

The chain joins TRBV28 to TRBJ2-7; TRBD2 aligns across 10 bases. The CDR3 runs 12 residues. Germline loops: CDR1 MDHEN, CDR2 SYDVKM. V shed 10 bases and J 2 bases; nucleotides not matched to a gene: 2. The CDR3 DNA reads TGTGCCATCAGCGGGAGGGCCTACGAGCAGTACTTC. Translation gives CAISGRAYEQYF.

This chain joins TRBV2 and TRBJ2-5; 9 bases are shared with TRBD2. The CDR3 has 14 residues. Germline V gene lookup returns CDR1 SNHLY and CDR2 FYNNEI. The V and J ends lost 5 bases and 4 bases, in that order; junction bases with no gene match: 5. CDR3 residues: CASSISGSIETQYF. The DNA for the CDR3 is TGTGCCAGCAGTATTAGCGGGAGTATAGAGACCCAGTACTTC.

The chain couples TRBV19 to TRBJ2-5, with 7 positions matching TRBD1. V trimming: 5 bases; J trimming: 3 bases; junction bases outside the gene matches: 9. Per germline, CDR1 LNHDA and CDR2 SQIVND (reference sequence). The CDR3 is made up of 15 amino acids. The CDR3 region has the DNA TGTGCCAGTAGTCTTAATCGGGACAGAGAAGAGACCCAGTACTTC. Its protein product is CASSLNRDREETQYF.

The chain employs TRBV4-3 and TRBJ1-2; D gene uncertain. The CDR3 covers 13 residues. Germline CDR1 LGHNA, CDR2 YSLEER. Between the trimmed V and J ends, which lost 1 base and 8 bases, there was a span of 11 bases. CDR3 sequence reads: CASSQVAGDGYTF. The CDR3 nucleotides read TGCGCCAGCAGCCAAGTTGCAGGCGACGGCTACACCTTC.

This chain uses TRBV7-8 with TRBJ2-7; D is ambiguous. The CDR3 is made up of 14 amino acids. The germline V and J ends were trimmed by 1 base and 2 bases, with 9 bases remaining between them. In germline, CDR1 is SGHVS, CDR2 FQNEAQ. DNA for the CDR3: TGTGCCAGCAGCTTAGGACGACCTCCCTACGAGCAGTACTTC. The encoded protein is CASSLGRPPYEQYF.

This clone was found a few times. CDR3 nucleotide sequence: TGTGCCACCAGCAGAGACCCAACGGGGAGTACTGAAGCTTTCTTT. Translation: CATSRDPTGSTEAFF. This chain uses TRBV15 with TRBJ1-1; D is unclear. The CDR3 is made up of 15 amino acids. V was trimmed by 0 bases and J by 5 bases, leaving 13 bases between them. Germline lookup yields CDR1 LNHNV and CDR2 YYDKDF (reference sequence). The whole variable domain, filled in from reference TRBV15 and TRBJ1-1, reads DAMVIQNPRYQVTQFGKPVTLSCSQTLNHNVMYWYQQKSSQAPKLLFHYYDKDFNNEADTPDNFQSRRPNTSFCFLDIRSPGLGDTAMYLCATSRDPTGSTEAFFGQGTRLTVV.

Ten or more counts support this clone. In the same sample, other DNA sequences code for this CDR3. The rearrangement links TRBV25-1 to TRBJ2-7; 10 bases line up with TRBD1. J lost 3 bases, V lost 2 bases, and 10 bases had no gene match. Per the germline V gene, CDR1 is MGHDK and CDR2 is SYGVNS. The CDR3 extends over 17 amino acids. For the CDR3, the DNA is TGTGCCAGCAGTGAAATGGGGACAGGGGAAATAAGCTACGAGCAGTACTTC. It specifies CASSEMGTGEISYEQYF.

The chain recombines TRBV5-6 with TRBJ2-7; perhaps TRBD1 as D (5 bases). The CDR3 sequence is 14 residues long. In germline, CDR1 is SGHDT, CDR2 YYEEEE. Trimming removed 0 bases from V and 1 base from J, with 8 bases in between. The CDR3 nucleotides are TGTGCCAGCAGCTTGGGGACACGTTCCTACGAGCAGTACTTC. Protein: CASSLGTRSYEQYF.

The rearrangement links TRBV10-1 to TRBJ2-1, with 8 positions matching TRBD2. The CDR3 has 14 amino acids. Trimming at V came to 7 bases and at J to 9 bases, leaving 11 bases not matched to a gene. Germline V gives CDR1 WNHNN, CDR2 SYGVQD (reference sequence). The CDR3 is CASTIQREYGEQFF. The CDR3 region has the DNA TGCGCCAGCACAATCCAGCGGGAGTATGGTGAGCAGTTCTTC.

Here the CDR3 DNA reads TGCGCCAGCAGCCCCGGGACTAGCGGGATTGAGCAGTTCTTC. This gives the protein CASSPGTSGIEQFF. V gene TRBV4-1 combines with J gene TRBJ2-1; 13 bases line up with TRBD2. The CDR3 totals 14 residues. V was pared by 4 bases and J by 9 bases, with 3 bases of the junction left unmatched. CDR1 and CDR2 from the germline V gene are MGHRA and YSYEKL.

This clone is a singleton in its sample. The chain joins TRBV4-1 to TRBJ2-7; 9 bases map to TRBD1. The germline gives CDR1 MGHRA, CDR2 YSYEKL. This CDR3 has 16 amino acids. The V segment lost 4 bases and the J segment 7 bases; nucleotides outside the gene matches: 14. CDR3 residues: CASSLLAQGQGGEQYF. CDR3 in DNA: TGCGCCAGCAGCCTCCTTGCCCAGGGACAGGGAGGGGAGCAGTACTTC.

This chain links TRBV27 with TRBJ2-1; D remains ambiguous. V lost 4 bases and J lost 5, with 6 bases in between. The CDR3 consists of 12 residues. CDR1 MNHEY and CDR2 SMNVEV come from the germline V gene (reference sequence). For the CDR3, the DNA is TGTGCCAGCAGTTGGGCAAACAATGAGCAGTTCTTC. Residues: CASSWANNEQFF.

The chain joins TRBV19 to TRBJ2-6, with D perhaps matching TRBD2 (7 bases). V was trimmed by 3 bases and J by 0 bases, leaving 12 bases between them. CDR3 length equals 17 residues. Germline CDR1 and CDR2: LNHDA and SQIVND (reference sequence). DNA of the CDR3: TGTGCCAGTAGTATCCAGGGGAGGGGCTCTGGGGCCAACGTCCTGACTTTC. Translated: CASSIQGRGSGANVLTF.

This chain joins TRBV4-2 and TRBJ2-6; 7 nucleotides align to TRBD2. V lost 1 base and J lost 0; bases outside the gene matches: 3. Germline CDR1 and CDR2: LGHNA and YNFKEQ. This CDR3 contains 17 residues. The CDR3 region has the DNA TGTGCCAGCAGCCAAGGCCGGGGGGACTCTGGGGCCAACGTCCTGACTTTC. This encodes CASSQGRGDSGANVLTF.

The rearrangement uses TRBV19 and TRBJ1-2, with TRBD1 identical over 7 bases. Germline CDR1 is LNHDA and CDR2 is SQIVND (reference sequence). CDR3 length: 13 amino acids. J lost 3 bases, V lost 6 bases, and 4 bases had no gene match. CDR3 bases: TGTGCCAGTAGAACCGGGACAGACTATGGCTACACCTTC. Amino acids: CASRTGTDYGYTF.

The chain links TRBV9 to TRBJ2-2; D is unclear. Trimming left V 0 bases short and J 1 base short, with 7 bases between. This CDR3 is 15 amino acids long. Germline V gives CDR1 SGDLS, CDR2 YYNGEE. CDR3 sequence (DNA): TGTGCCAGCAGCGTAGAGGCGAAGAACACCGGGGAGCTGTTTTTT. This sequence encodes CASSVEAKNTGELFF.

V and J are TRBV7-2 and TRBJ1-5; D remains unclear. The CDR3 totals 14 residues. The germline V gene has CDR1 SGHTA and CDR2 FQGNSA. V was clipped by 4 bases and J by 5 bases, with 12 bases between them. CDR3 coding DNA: TGTGCCAGCAGCTCCTCGGGAGGGTATCAGCCCCAGCATTTT. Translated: CASSSSGGYQPQHF.

CDR3 residues: CASSLRQTQETQYF. In DNA form, the CDR3 reads TGTGCCAGCAGCTTAAGACAGACTCAAGAGACCCAGTACTTC. This chain connects TRBV7-8 to TRBJ2-5; D might be TRBD1 (5 bases). Germline V gives CDR1 SGHVS, CDR2 FQNEAQ. The CDR3 runs to 14 residues. V was shortened by 2 bases and J by 2 bases, with 9 bases between the two germline ends.

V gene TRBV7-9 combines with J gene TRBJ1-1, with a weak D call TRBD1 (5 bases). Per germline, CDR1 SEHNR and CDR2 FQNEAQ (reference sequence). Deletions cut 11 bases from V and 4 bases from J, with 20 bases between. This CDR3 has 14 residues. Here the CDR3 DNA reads TGTGCCTCAGCAGGGCCTGCCGCCGGCACTGAAGCTTTCTTT. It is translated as CASAGPAAGTEAFF.